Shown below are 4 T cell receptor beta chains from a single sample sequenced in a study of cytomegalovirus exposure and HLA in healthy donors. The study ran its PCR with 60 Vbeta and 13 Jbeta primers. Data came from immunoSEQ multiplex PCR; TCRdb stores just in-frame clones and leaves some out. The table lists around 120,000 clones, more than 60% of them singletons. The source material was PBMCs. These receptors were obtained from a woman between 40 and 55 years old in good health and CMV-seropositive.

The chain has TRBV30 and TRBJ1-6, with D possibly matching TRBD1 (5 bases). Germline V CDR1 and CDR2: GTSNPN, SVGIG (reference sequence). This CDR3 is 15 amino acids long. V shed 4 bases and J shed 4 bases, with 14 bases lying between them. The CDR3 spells CAWNRGSGYNSPLHF. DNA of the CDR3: TGTGCCTGGAATCGGGGGAGCGGGTATAATTCACCCCTCCACTTT.

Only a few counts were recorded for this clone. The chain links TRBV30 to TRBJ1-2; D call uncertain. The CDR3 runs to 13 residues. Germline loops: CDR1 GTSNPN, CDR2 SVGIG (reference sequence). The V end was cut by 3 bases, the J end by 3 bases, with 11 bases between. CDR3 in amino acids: CAWRAYGHYGYTF. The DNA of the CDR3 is TGTGCCTGGAGGGCCTATGGGCACTATGGCTACACCTTC.

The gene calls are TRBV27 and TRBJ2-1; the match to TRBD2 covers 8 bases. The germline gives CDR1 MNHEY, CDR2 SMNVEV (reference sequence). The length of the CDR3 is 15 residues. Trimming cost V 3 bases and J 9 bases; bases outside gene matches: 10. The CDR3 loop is CASSLSFGRAGEQFF. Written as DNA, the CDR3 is TGTGCCAGCAGTTTGAGTTTCGGGAGGGCCGGTGAGCAGTTCTTC.

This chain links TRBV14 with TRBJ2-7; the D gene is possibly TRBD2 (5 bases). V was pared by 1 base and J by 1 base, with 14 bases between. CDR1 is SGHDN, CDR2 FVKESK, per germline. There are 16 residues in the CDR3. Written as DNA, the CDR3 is TGTGCCAGCAGCCAAGTTTCGGGTAGACTATCCTACGAGCAGTACTTC. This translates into CASSQVSGRLSYEQYF. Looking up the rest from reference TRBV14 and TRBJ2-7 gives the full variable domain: EAGVTQFPSHSVIEKGQTVTLRCDPISGHDNLYWYRRVMGKEIKFLLHFVKESKQDESGMPNNRFLAERTGGTYSTLKVQPAELEDSGVYFCASSQVSGRLSYEQYFGPGTRLTVT.